What follows is one T cell receptor beta chain and its context. Libraries were prepared by immunoSEQ multiplex PCR; TCRdb keeps only in-frame clonotypes and omits some of them. This table has about 59,000 clones, more than 60% appearing once. This entry belongs to a study of blood T cell repertoires in COVID-19. Germline CDR1 and CDR2: KGHSH and LQKENI. The CDR3 is 15 amino acids. The V and J ends lost 1 base and 0 bases respectively, with 7 bases between them. The rearrangement joins TRBV18 to TRBJ1-3; D might be TRBD1 (5 bases). The TCR comes from a woman in her seventies with acute or convalescent COVID-19. Sequencing used peripheral blood. Here the CDR3 DNA reads TGTGCCAGCTCACCACAGGGGATCTCTGGAAACACCATATATTTT. Amino acids: CASSPQGISGNTIYF. Full variable domain (rest looked up from reference TRBV18 and TRBJ1-3): NAGVMQNPRHLVRRRGQEARLRCSPMKGHSHVYWYRQLPEEGLKFMVYLQKENIIDESGMPKERFSAEFPKEGPSILRIQQVVRGDSAAYFCASSPQGISGNTIYFGEGSWLTVV.